The 25 T cell receptor beta chains below come from one sample, sequenced in a study of T cell clones after liver transplantation. Assay used: immunoSEQ multiplex PCR; TCRdb lists only in-frame clones, some missing. This sample has nearly 55,000 clones, with roughly 80% found just once. Sequencing used CD4+ T cells from blood, obtained before liver transplant. Receptors originate from a human donor who received a liver transplant.

This sequence joins TRBV5-5 and TRBJ2-3, with D uncertain. V shed 1 base and J shed 2 bases, with 14 bases lying between them. The CDR3 extends over 16 amino acids. Germline values: CDR1 SGHKS, CDR2 YYEKEE (reference sequence). The CDR3 coding sequence is TGTGCCAGCAGCTTGTTGCTAAGCTCTTCCACAGATACGCAGTATTTT. This encodes CASSLLLSSSTDTQYF.

CDR3 in amino acids: CASSPSLTGGNEKLFF. CDR3 in DNA: TGTGCCAGCAGCCCGAGCCTGACAGGGGGCAATGAAAAACTGTTTTTT. The chain couples TRBV5-5 to TRBJ1-4; 10 positions match TRBD1. CDR1 and CDR2 (germline): SGHKS, YYEKEE (reference sequence). The CDR3 is 16 residues long. V was pared by 4 bases and J by 5 bases, with 8 bases of the junction left unmatched.

The chain carries TRBV11-2 and TRBJ2-2; D gene unclear. This CDR3 comprises 13 residues. CDR1 is SGHAT and CDR2 is FQNNGV in the germline V gene. The V and J ends lost 0 bases and 5 bases respectively, with 4 bases between them. The CDR3 sequence is CASSLERTGELFF. In nucleotides, the CDR3 is TGTGCCAGCAGCTTAGAACGTACCGGGGAGCTGTTTTTT.

The chain joins TRBV28 to TRBJ2-3, with 7 bases aligning to TRBD2. This CDR3 is 13 amino acids long. Per the germline V gene, CDR1 is MDHEN and CDR2 is SYDVKM. With 1 base clipped from V and 6 bases from J, the junction kept 1 base outside the gene matches. For the CDR3, the DNA is TGTGCCAGCAGTTTATCCGGGGGGGATACGCAGTATTTT. This translates into CASSLSGGDTQYF.

V gene TRBV5-6 combines with J gene TRBJ2-6, with unresolved D. The CDR3 extends over 14 amino acids. V was cut by 0 bases and J by 3 bases, with 4 bases left in between. In germline, CDR1 is SGHDT, CDR2 YYEEEE. CDR3 protein: CASSLGVGANVLTF. CDR3 sequence (DNA): TGTGCCAGCAGCTTGGGGGTTGGGGCCAACGTCCTGACTTTC.

CDR3 coding DNA: TGTGCCAGCAGCCCGCACACCGGGGAGCTGTTTTTT. Translated, it gives CASSPHTGELFF. The V call is TRBV7-2, the J call TRBJ2-2, with no clear D. V lost 5 bases to trimming and J lost 3 bases, with 4 bases between them. Germline values: CDR1 SGHTA, CDR2 FQGNSA. The CDR3 is 12 amino acids.

A single count supports this clone. The J gene is TRBJ2-1, the V gene TRBV6-5; D ambiguous. This CDR3 is built from 14 residues. The V and J ends lost 6 bases and 6 bases respectively, with 15 bases between them. Per germline, CDR1 MNHEY and CDR2 SVGAGI. CDR3 coding DNA: TGTGCCAGCAGCCGCTCTCTAGTGCGCAATGAGCAGTTCTTC. Protein: CASSRSLVRNEQFF.

The rearrangement links TRBV2 to TRBJ2-7; perhaps TRBD1 as D (6 bases). V shed 5 bases and J shed 6 bases, with 14 bases lying between them. CDR1 and CDR2 (germline): SNHLY, FYNNEI. This CDR3 comprises 13 residues. CDR3 DNA sequence: TGTGCCAGCAGTTCACAGGGAACTAGCGAGCAGTACTTC. Protein product: CASSSQGTSEQYF.

This chain uses TRBV7-2 with TRBJ2-7; unclear D gene. Germline V gives CDR1 SGHTA, CDR2 FQGNSA. The CDR3 sequence is 11 residues long. Trimming shortened V by 3 bases and J by 7 bases, and 7 bases separated the two germline ends. The CDR3 DNA sequence: TGTGCCAGCAGCTTCGGACGGGAGCAGTACTTC. This sequence encodes CASSFGREQYF.

The chain uses TRBV5-6 and TRBJ2-7, with TRBD1 as a possible D gene (6 bases). Trimming took 4 bases from V and 4 from J, leaving 12 bases between them. There are 13 residues in the CDR3. CDR1 and CDR2 (germline): SGHDT, YYEEEE. The CDR3 region has the DNA TGTGCCAGCAGCGTGACAGGCAGATACGAGCAGTACTTC. This codes for CASSVTGRYEQYF.

This clone turned up a few times. The rearrangement uses TRBV28 and TRBJ1-1; D remains ambiguous. V lost 2 bases to trimming and J lost 10 bases, with 14 bases between them. CDR1 MDHEN and CDR2 SYDVKM come from the germline V gene. CDR3 size: 13 residues. The CDR3 DNA sequence: TGTGCCAGCAGTTTAAGTTCGGAGCAGAGAGCTTTCTTT. Amino acid sequence: CASSLSSEQRAFF.

The rearrangement joins TRBV18 to TRBJ2-2, with D perhaps matching TRBD1 or TRBD2 (5 bases each). Trimming cost V 1 base and J 5 bases, with 17 bases left between them. CDR1 is KGHSH, CDR2 LQKENI, per germline. The CDR3 spans 17 residues. The CDR3 region is CASSPRRDGRQTGELFF. Here the CDR3 DNA reads TGTGCCAGCTCACCACGAAGGGACGGCAGGCAAACCGGGGAGCTGTTTTTT.

The CDR3 reads CASSSGQGRYEQYF. The CDR3 DNA follows: TGTGCCAGCAGCTCCGGACAGGGACGATACGAGCAGTACTTC. The chain recombines TRBV5-4 with TRBJ2-7; TRBD1 matches at 8 bases. In germline, CDR1 is SGHNT, CDR2 YYREEE (reference sequence). The junction had 6 bases not matched to a gene; V was cut back by 3 bases and J by 4 bases. The CDR3 covers 14 residues. The full variable domain, in which reference TRBV5-4 and TRBJ2-7 provide the parts outside the CDR3, is ETGVTQSPTHLIKTRGQQVTLRCSSQSGHNTVSWYQQALGQGPQFIFQYYREEENGRGNFPPRFSGLQFPNYSSELNVNALELDDSALYLCASSSGQGRYEQYFGPGTRLTVT.

The V gene is TRBV30, the J gene TRBJ2-2; D is undetermined. Germline lookup yields CDR1 GTSNPN and CDR2 SVGIG (reference sequence). Trimming removed 5 bases at V and 6 bases at J, with 10 bases between. The CDR3 sequence is 12 residues long. CDR3 sequence reads: CAWDWVSGELFF. For the CDR3, the DNA is TGTGCCTGGGATTGGGTGTCCGGGGAGCTGTTTTTT. Full variable domain (outside the CDR3, taken from reference TRBV30 and TRBJ2-2): SQTIHQWPATLVQPVGSPLSLECTVEGTSNPNLYWYRQAAGRGLQLLFYSVGIGQISSEVPQNLSASRPQDRQFILSSKKLLLSDSGFYLCAWDWVSGELFFGEGSRLTVL.

V and J are TRBV7-3 and TRBJ1-1; perhaps TRBD1 as D (5 bases). Germline assignment: CDR1 SGHTA and CDR2 FQGTGA. With 1 base removed from V and 4 bases from J, the gap between germline ends came to 16 bases. This CDR3 contains 16 residues. The CDR3 loop is CASSLNRAGRITEAFF. CDR3 bases: TGTGCCAGCAGCTTAAATCGGGCAGGGAGGATCACTGAAGCTTTCTTT.

This rearrangement joins TRBV5-1 to TRBJ2-3; possible D gene TRBD1, 8 bases. CDR3 size: 16 residues. Germline-derived CDR1 and CDR2 are SGHRS and YFSETQ. V was pared by 4 bases and J by 1 base, with 16 bases between. The CDR3 nucleotides are TGCGCCAGCAGCCCGGGGGGACAGGAGGGCACAGATACGCAGTATTTT. Residues: CASSPGGQEGTDTQYF. Full variable domain (missing parts from reference TRBV5-1 and TRBJ2-3): KAGVTQTPRYLIKTRGQQVTLSCSPISGHRSVSWYQQTPGQGLQFLFEYFSETQRNKGNFPGRFSGRQFSNSRSEMNVSTLELGDSALYLCASSPGGQEGTDTQYFGPGTRLTVL.

The V gene is TRBV28, the J gene TRBJ2-5, with D perhaps TRBD1 (6 bases). Deletions cut 6 bases from V and 5 bases from J, with 10 bases between. The CDR3 is 12 amino acids. Germline CDR1 MDHEN, CDR2 SYDVKM. The CDR3 coding sequence is TGTGCCAGCAGCCGGGACACGGAGACCCAGTACTTC. This encodes CASSRDTETQYF.

The chain is built from TRBV18 and TRBJ1-1; possible D gene TRBD1, 5 bases. Germline V lookup: CDR1 KGHSH, CDR2 LQKENI. Deletions cut 5 bases from V and 6 bases from J, with 19 bases between. The CDR3 runs 15 residues. This chain's CDR3 is CASSVRDPPSAEAFF. DNA for the CDR3: TGTGCCAGCTCAGTCCGGGACCCTCCTTCCGCTGAAGCTTTCTTT.

The V call is TRBV5-6, the J call TRBJ1-4; possibly TRBD1 for D (5 bases). The CDR3 is 14 amino acids. Germline-derived CDR1 and CDR2 are SGHDT and YYEEEE. The V and J ends lost 4 bases and 7 bases respectively, with 14 bases between them. The CDR3, as DNA: TGTGCCAGCAGCCTGGGACTTGAGAGTGAAAAACTGTTTTTT. Its protein product is CASSLGLESEKLFF.

A few counts support this clone. The chain employs TRBV2 and TRBJ1-6; 10 positions agree with TRBD1. The J segment lost 10 bases and the V segment lost 5 bases, leaving 5 bases of the junction unmatched. The CDR3 is 14 amino acids. CDR1 and CDR2 from the germline V gene are SNHLY and FYNNEI. CDR3 amino acids: CASSTDRGPSPLHF. CDR3 bases: TGTGCCAGCAGTACCGACAGGGGGCCATCACCCCTCCACTTT.

V is TRBV4-3 and J is TRBJ2-1, with unresolved D. Trimming removed 0 bases at V and 12 bases at J, with 15 bases between. Germline CDR1 is LGHNA and CDR2 is YSLEER. The CDR3 covers 14 residues. The CDR3 DNA reads TGCGCCAGCAGCCAAGATGGGCTCCGCTCGGGGCAGTTCTTC. Translation gives CASSQDGLRSGQFF.

The chain couples TRBV6-5 to TRBJ2-7; D tentatively fits TRBD1 or TRBD2 (6 bases each). Trimming removed 6 bases at V and 2 bases at J, with 11 bases between. CDR1 is MNHEY and CDR2 is SVGAGI in the germline V gene. The CDR3 consists of 13 residues. The CDR3 DNA is TGTGCCAGCAGAACAAGGGGGGCCTACGAGCAGTACTTC. Its protein product is CASRTRGAYEQYF.

The CDR3: CASSIASGSGETQYF. The CDR3 DNA reads as TGTGCCAGTAGTATAGCTAGCGGGAGTGGAGAGACCCAGTACTTC. This chain uses TRBV19 with TRBJ2-5; 10 bases line up with TRBD2. V was clipped by 1 base and J by 4 bases; unmatched bases: 3. CDR3 length equals 15 residues. In germline, CDR1 is LNHDA, CDR2 SQIVND (reference sequence).

The V and J genes are TRBV15 and TRBJ2-3, with 10 bases identical to TRBD1. Germline CDR1 and CDR2: LNHNV and YYDKDF (reference sequence). With 0 bases clipped from V and 6 bases from J, the junction kept 9 bases outside the gene matches. The CDR3 covers 17 residues. CDR3 amino acids: CATSRDLGTGVADTQYF. The CDR3 DNA sequence: TGTGCCACCAGCAGAGATTTGGGGACAGGGGTTGCGGATACGCAGTATTTT.

This clone is a singleton in its sample. The chain carries TRBV6-5 and TRBJ1-1; D unclear. This CDR3 is 12 amino acids long. Looked up from germline, CDR1 is MNHEY and CDR2 is SVGAGI. V lost 6 bases and J 11 bases, leaving 16 bases between the germline ends. In nucleotides, the CDR3 is TGTGCCAGCAGCAAAGACACGACGAGGGCTTTCTTT. Translation gives CASSKDTTRAFF.